This TCR beta chain is drawn from a study of blood T cell repertoires in COVID-19 (dated by TCRdb to 2018 to 2020). Some background on the complete study: Collaborator samples came from the United States, Italy and Spain and covered acute and convalescent phases of COVID-19. The prospective study material was composed of cDNA or gDNA derived from T cells, B-cell-depleted T cells, or PBMCs. Subjects who had been exposed to COVID-19, were actively infected with it, or had recovered from it provided the deeply sampled blood TCRbeta repertoires that made up the dataset. A freely available public database, intended as a resource for researchers studying the immune response to SARS-CoV-2, is where the repertoires were released. The samples were drawn from the first 160 participants of the ongoing ImmuneRACE study and from about 1,200 subjects provided by 6 global collaborators. Nearly every sample came with metadata listing a de-identified subject ID, COVID-19 status, age in years and sex. Where available, HLA class I and class II types were taken from metadata supplied by the sample provider and were not determined by assay-based typing.

TCRbeta CDR3 regions were amplified from genomic DNA by means of the immunoSEQ Assay, a bias-controlled multiplex PCR. The study's own analysis went as follows. Within the assay, amplification of reference gene primers was used to estimate how many nucleated cells each sample contained. To quantify the absolute abundance of each unique TCRbeta CDR3 rearrangement, sequence reads were collapsed and filtered. For each sample, productive Simpson clonality was calculated as the square root of Simpson's diversity index across productive rearrangements. As stored in TCRdb, this immuneACCESS dataset retains in-frame rearrangements with V and J assigned. A fraction of the clones does not appear; measured against another copy, unresolved V genes explain less than half of the discrepancy, and the remainder lacks a known reason. The V and J calls and the clone size are those of that table, but D and trimming were determined from the DNA. Counted in this sample were some 96,000 clones; approximately 90% of them appeared once. The ten largest clones take up 1.7% of the sample.

Whole blood was collected in K2EDTA tubes by collaborating institutions according to the institutions' own protocols. For TCRbeta analysis, collaborators shipped samples as frozen whole blood, isolated PBMCs, or DNA extracted from either of those sample types. The CDR3 starts with the cysteine, ends with the phenylalanine, and has 14 residues. Kept here is only the CDR3 DNA, which spans 42 bases and is read in frame from base 1. Looking up the germline V gene yields CDR1 SGHRS and CDR2 YFSETQ. V is trimmed back by 4 bases and J by 8 bases, and the junction contains 8 bases that no gene match accounts for. Worth noting for this clone: There is no known antigen for this receptor. Nothing much larger sits one base from this clone, and base qualities are not available.

What the work shows at the level of the full study, not this receptor alone: The quantity of clinical and demographic metadata differed by source and by participant and was supplied without curation.

Sequenced sample: peripheral blood. This TCR was sampled from a man aged 55 to 70 with acute or convalescent COVID-19. The chain links TRBV5-1 with TRBJ1-4; TRBD1 agrees with 7 junctional bases. The DNA is TGCGCCAGCAGCCGGGACAGCGGGGGGGAAAAACTGTTTTTT. Translated, it reads CASSRDSGGEKLFF.